These 7 T cell receptor beta chains were sequenced from one sample in a study of CD8 T cells in ankylosing spondylitis. Findings of the study overall: Seemingly characteristic of ankylosing spondylitis blood was a TCR beta motif consisting of about 8 highly homologous variants.

Their cognate antigens are unknown. TCRdb independently ran MiXCR on the 5' RACE reads; one entry per CDR3 protein. The table has 200,000 to 250,000 distinct CDR3 sequences, about a sixth seen once. Sequencing was performed on blood, either unsorted or a sorted T cell fraction (not recorded which). The receptors stem from a male donor with ankylosing spondylitis.

This clonotype was counted ten times or more. The CDR3 loop reads CASSARSTEAFF. As DNA, the CDR3 is TGTGCCAGCAGCGCAAGGAGCACTGAAGCTTTCTTT. The J gene is TRBJ1-1, the V gene TRBV12-3 or TRBV12-4; D gene ambiguous. There are 12 residues in the CDR3. Trimming stripped 6 bases from V and 4 bases from J, with 9 bases between.

The rearrangement uses TRBV5-6 and TRBJ2-7; 8 bases line up with TRBD1. With V trimmed by 3 bases and J by 0 bases, 5 bases remained unmatched. CDR1 is SGHDT and CDR2 is YYEEEE in the germline V gene. This CDR3 is 15 amino acids long. CDR3 loop: CASSSRGRGSYEQYF. The CDR3 nucleotides are TGTGCCAGCAGCTCCAGGGGGCGCGGCTCCTACGAGCAGTACTTC. Looking up the rest from reference TRBV5-6 and TRBJ2-7 gives the full variable domain: DAGVTQSPTHLIKTRGQQVTLRCSPKSGHDTVSWYQQALGQGPQFIFQYYEEEERQRGNFPDRFSGHQFPNYSSELNVNALLLGDSALYLCASSSRGRGSYEQYFGPGTRLTVT.

This chain links TRBV5-1 with TRBJ2-7; 7 positions match TRBD1. Unmatched junction bases numbered 5, after V lost 0 bases and J lost 5 bases. The V gene's germline CDR1 is SGHRS and CDR2 YFSETQ. The length of the CDR3 is 14 residues. Here the CDR3 reads CASSLGDSFHEQYF. CDR3 bases: TGCGCCAGCAGCTTGGGGGACAGCTTCCACGAGCAGTACTTC. Full variable domain (rest looked up from reference TRBV5-1 and TRBJ2-7): KAGVTQTPRYLIKTRGQQVTLSCSPISGHRSVSWYQQTPGQGLQFLFEYFSETQRNKGNFPGRFSGRQFSNSRSEMNVSTLELGDSALYLCASSLGDSFHEQYFGPGTRLTVT.

V and J are TRBV20-1 and TRBJ2-2; D is perhaps TRBD1 (6 bases). Between the trimmed V and J ends, which lost 6 bases and 3 bases, there was a span of 17 bases. The CDR3 loop spans 15 amino acids. The germline V gene encodes CDR1 DFQATT and CDR2 SNEGSKA (reference sequence). The CDR3 coding sequence is TGCAGTGCCTCTACCGGGACATCCGACACCGGGGAGCTGTTTTTT. Protein product: CSASTGTSDTGELFF.

This clonotype has a handful of counts. The V and J genes are TRBV4-2 and TRBJ2-3; 9 positions match TRBD2. CDR3 length: 16 residues. Germline V CDR1 and CDR2: LGHNA, YNFKEQ. Trimming cost V 2 bases and J 6 bases; bases outside gene matches: 9. The CDR3 DNA follows: TGTGCCAGCAGCCAAACGCGGGAGGGCCATGAGGATACGCAGTATTTT. It yields the protein CASSQTREGHEDTQYF.

This clonotype was counted ten times or more. The chain couples TRBV6-5 to TRBJ2-7; the match to TRBD2 covers 8 bases. The CDR3 sequence is 17 residues long. The V and J ends lost 0 bases and 2 bases, in that order; junction bases with no gene match: 9. CDR1 MNHEY and CDR2 SVGAGI come from the germline V gene. CDR3 residues: CASSYSSTGSGAYEQYF. The CDR3 DNA reads TGTGCCAGCAGTTACTCGAGTACGGGTAGCGGGGCCTACGAGCAGTACTTC.

This chain uses TRBV27 with TRBJ2-7; 7 positions match TRBD2. After removal of 0 bases from V and 1 base from J, the junction contained 3 bases not matched to a gene. The CDR3 sequence is 15 residues long. Germline loops: CDR1 MNHEY, CDR2 SMNVEV (reference sequence). CDR3 nucleotide sequence: TGTGCCAGCAGTTTATCGGCTAGCGGATCCTACGAGCAGTACTTC. This gives the protein CASSLSASGSYEQYF.